This TCR beta chain was found in a study of blood T cell repertoires in COVID-19. Sequencing used immunoSEQ multiplex PCR; TCRdb keeps in-frame clones, though not all of them. The sample contains roughly 250,000 clones, about 90% of which appear only once. The study recruited people aged roughly 18 to 100 years across around 23 US areas. In assigning cohorts, the study relied on participant-reported clinical history. Donors of Cohort 3 who recovered were those that had two negative PCRs, clearance, or symptom resolution. Sequenced input: PBMCs or T cells enriched from blood (not recorded which). The receptor was derived from a young woman who had recovered from COVID-19.

CDR3 sequence (DNA): TGTGCCAGCAGCCCGAACGGGGGAGGGAATCAGCCCCAGCATTTT. This translates into CASSPNGGGNQPQHF. The V call is TRBV9, the J call TRBJ1-5, with D tentatively TRBD1 (5 bases). Germline-derived CDR1 and CDR2 are SGDLS and YYNGEE. There are 15 residues in the CDR3. V lost 4 bases and J lost 4, with 15 bases in between.